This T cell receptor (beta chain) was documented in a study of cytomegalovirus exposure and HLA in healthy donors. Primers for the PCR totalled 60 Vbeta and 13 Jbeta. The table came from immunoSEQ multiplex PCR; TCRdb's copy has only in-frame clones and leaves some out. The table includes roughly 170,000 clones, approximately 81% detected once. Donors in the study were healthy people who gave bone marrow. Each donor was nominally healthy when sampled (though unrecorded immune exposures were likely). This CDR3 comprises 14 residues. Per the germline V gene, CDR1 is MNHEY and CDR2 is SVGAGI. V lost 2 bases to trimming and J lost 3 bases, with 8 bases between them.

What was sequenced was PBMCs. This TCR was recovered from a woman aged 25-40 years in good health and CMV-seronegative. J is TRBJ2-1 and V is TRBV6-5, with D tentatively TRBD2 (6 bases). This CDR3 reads CASSYPGVYNEQFF. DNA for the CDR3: TGTGCCAGCAGTTACCCGGGAGTCTACAATGAGCAGTTCTTC.